What follows are 19 T cell receptor beta chains derived from one specimen sequenced in a study of T-cell reconstitution after alpha-beta-depleted transplantation in children. Unique molecular identifiers were built into the TCRbeta library. In TCRdb, the PCR reads were re-called with MiXCR into one record per CDR3 protein. Of 600,000 to 800,000 distinct CDR3 sequences listed, about 12% are singletons. Sample: PBMCs, taken before TCRalphabeta/CD19-depleted stem cell transplant. The receptors derive from a girl aged 2-10 years with congenital amegakaryocytic thrombocytopenia, due to receive a stem cell transplant.

The chain joins TRBV7-8 to TRBJ2-5; 10 bases map to TRBD2. Germline V gene lookup returns CDR1 SGHVS and CDR2 FQNEAQ. The CDR3 totals 16 residues. V was clipped by 5 bases and J by 0 bases; unmatched bases: 6. In DNA, the CDR3 is TGTGCCAGCAGCCCCAGGACTAGCGGAAACCAAGAGACCCAGTACTTC. The encoded protein is CASSPRTSGNQETQYF.

This clonotype was seen a handful of times. This chain joins TRBV5-6 and TRBJ2-7; D is unresolved. This CDR3 has 12 amino acids. Per germline, CDR1 SGHDT and CDR2 YYEEEE. Trimming cost V 5 bases and J 7 bases, with 13 bases left between them. The CDR3 nucleotides are TGTGCCAGCAGTAAACTTGATCTAGAGCAGTACTTC. This sequence encodes CASSKLDLEQYF.

This clonotype was seen repeatedly, ten times or more. The V and J genes are TRBV6-2 or TRBV6-3 and TRBJ2-5; the D is unclear. Trimming cost V 8 bases and J 1 base, with 8 bases left between them. This CDR3 comprises 12 residues. CDR1 is MNHEY and CDR2 is SVGEGT in the germline V gene. CDR3 sequence reads: CASGIRQETQYF. CDR3 DNA sequence: TGTGCCAGCGGGATCCGCCAAGAGACCCAGTACTTC.

Comment on this clonotype: Sequence at one end of the junction differs from germline and may be a read error. The rearrangement joins TRBV5-1 to TRBJ2-1; no clear D. The CDR3 consists of 18 residues. From germline, CDR1 is SGHRS and CDR2 YFSETQ. The CDR3 sequence: CARSLAASGLNSYNEQFF. Here the CDR3 DNA reads TGCGCCCGCAGCTTGGCCGCCTCGGGCCTGAACTCCTACAATGAGCAGTTCTTC.

This clonotype has more than one count but fewer than ten. This sequence joins TRBV12-3 or TRBV12-4 and TRBJ2-2, with D hard to call. Trimming removed 5 bases from V and 2 bases from J, with 12 bases in between. This CDR3 has 15 amino acids. The DNA for the CDR3 is TGTGCCAGCAGTCCCGCCCCACTTAACACCGGGGAGCTGTTTTTT. Translating gives CASSPAPLNTGELFF.

In this sample, this clonotype turned up many times. This rearrangement joins TRBV5-1 to TRBJ1-5; D is unresolved. The CDR3 sequence is 16 residues long. Germline V gives CDR1 SGHRS, CDR2 YFSETQ. The V end lost 1 base, the J end lost 0 bases, and 11 bases lay between the germline ends. CDR3 sequence reads: CASSLTELNSNQPQHF. CDR3 nucleotide sequence: TGCGCCAGCAGCTTGACCGAACTTAATAGCAATCAGCCCCAGCATTTT.

The chain links TRBV7-9 to TRBJ2-7; TRBD1 might be the D (5 bases). The CDR3 has 15 amino acids. The germline CDR1 and CDR2 sequences are SEHNR and FQNEAQ (reference sequence). V lost 2 bases and J lost 3, with 14 bases in between. The CDR3 loop reads CASSLFQGSVYEQYF. The CDR3 bases are TGTGCCAGCAGCTTATTTCAGGGATCTGTCTACGAGCAGTACTTC.

The genes are TRBV23-1 and TRBJ2-3, with 7 bases that match TRBD1. TRBV23-1 is reported as an ORF; its role is uncertain. Trimming cost V 6 bases and J 1 base; bases outside gene matches: 13. The CDR3 spans 17 residues. The CDR3 sequence: CASSQRQGRTGTDTQYF. In DNA, the CDR3 is TGCGCCAGCAGCCAAAGACAGGGAAGGACTGGCACAGATACGCAGTATTTT.

In the case of this clonotype: The junction departs from germline at one end; a sequencing error may be responsible. The chain employs TRBV4-2 and TRBJ1-4, with D maybe TRBD1 (6 bases). The CDR3 totals 17 residues. CDR1 LGHNA and CDR2 YNFKEQ come from the germline V gene. In DNA, the CDR3 is TGTCCCAGCAGCCAAGATTGGGGGGCCGCAACTAATGAAAAACTGTTTTTT. The encoded protein is CPSSQDWGAATNEKLFF.

This sequence joins TRBV28 and TRBJ2-3; D is possibly TRBD2 (6 bases). The CDR3 covers 14 residues. CDR1 and CDR2 from the germline V gene are MDHEN and SYDVKM. The V end was cut by 3 bases, the J end by 4 bases, with 11 bases between. The CDR3 DNA reads as TGTGCCAGCAGTTTTGGGCGGGAATCAGATACGCAGTATTTT. Its protein is CASSFGRESDTQYF.

The CDR3 sequence: CASSSLSGRGNNEQFF. CDR3 in DNA: TGTGCCAGCAGCTCACTCAGCGGGAGAGGTAACAATGAGCAGTTCTTC. This chain joins TRBV5-5 and TRBJ2-1, with TRBD2 matching 8 bases. The CDR3 extends over 16 amino acids. The trim removed 3 bases at V and 5 bases at J, leaving 10 bases unmatched. In germline, CDR1 is SGHKS, CDR2 YYEKEE (reference sequence).

In its sample, this clonotype was seen many times. V gene TRBV5-1 combines with J gene TRBJ2-1, with 10 positions matching TRBD2. The CDR3 is 15 residues long. CDR1 SGHRS and CDR2 YFSETQ come from the germline V gene. The V segment lost 2 bases and the J segment 2 bases; nucleotides outside the gene matches: 1. The CDR3 DNA is TGCGCCAGCAGCTTTAGCGGGAGGACCTACAATGAGCAGTTCTTC. Protein: CASSFSGRTYNEQFF.

This clonotype was counted many times. The rearrangement links TRBV29-1 to TRBJ2-3; TRBD1 matches at 11 bases. Germline CDR1 reads SQVTM; CDR2 reads ANQGSEA. The J segment lost 5 bases and the V segment lost 5 bases, leaving 6 bases of the junction unmatched. CDR3 length: 14 residues. The CDR3 nucleotides are TGCAGCGTTCTGCCGGGACAGGGGGGAGATACGCAGTATTTT. Protein product: CSVLPGQGGDTQYF.

There are many counts of this clonotype. The chain links TRBV20-1 to TRBJ1-1; D is unresolved. The germline V gene has CDR1 DFQATT and CDR2 SNEGSKA (reference sequence). V was shortened by 2 bases and J by 0 bases, with 7 bases between the two germline ends. The CDR3 contains 13 residues. The DNA of the CDR3 is TGCAGTGCTAGAACACAGCTGAACACTGAAGCTTTCTTT. It specifies CSARTQLNTEAFF.

The table lists this clonotype with many counts. The V and J genes are TRBV20-1 and TRBJ2-3, with no clear D. CDR1 and CDR2 (germline): DFQATT, SNEGSKA (reference sequence). Trimming took off 0 bases at V and 3 bases at J, with 10 bases between the two ends. The CDR3 loop spans 14 amino acids. CDR3 region: CSARDYTRTDTQYF. The CDR3 DNA reads TGCAGTGCTAGAGATTATACGAGGACAGATACGCAGTATTTT.

CDR3 DNA sequence: TGTGCCACCAGTGGTGGGGTTACCTACAATGAGCAGTTCTTC. This translates into CATSGGVTYNEQFF. The chain has TRBV24-1 and TRBJ2-1; D is undetermined. The germline gives CDR1 KGHDR, CDR2 SFDVKD. CDR3 size: 14 residues. V shed 5 bases and J shed 2 bases, with 9 bases lying between them.

There are many counts of this clonotype. This chain links TRBV29-1 with TRBJ2-4, with TRBD2 matching over 7 bases. V was clipped by 4 bases and J by 2 bases; unmatched bases: 14. The CDR3 sequence is 17 residues long. Germline assignment: CDR1 SQVTM and CDR2 ANQGSEA. The CDR3 coding sequence is TGCAGCGTTGTGAAGGGTTTCCAGACTAGCCCCAAAAACATTCAGTACTTC. It specifies CSVVKGFQTSPKNIQYF.

This clonotype was detected ten times or more. The V gene is TRBV7-9, the J gene TRBJ1-1; a possible D gene is TRBD1 (5 bases). This CDR3 is built from 14 residues. Trimming stripped 1 base from V and 5 bases from J, with 11 bases between. Germline values: CDR1 SEHNR, CDR2 FQNEAQ (reference sequence). This CDR3 reads CASSLGGPGTEAFF. The CDR3 nucleotides read TGTGCCAGCAGCTTAGGGGGACCTGGGACTGAAGCTTTCTTT.

This clonotype turned up a few times. This chain links TRBV5-1 with TRBJ2-1, with D possibly being TRBD2 (5 bases). Germline CDR1 SGHRS, CDR2 YFSETQ. CDR3 size: 15 residues. V lost 1 base, J lost 2 bases, and 10 bases lay in between. The CDR3: CASSLRRLPYNEQFF. For the CDR3, the DNA is TGCGCCAGCAGCTTGAGGAGACTACCCTACAATGAGCAGTTCTTC. Based on the CDR3 plus reference TRBV5-1 and TRBJ2-1, the full variable domain is KAGVTQTPRYLIKTRGQQVTLSCSPISGHRSVSWYQQTPGQGLQFLFEYFSETQRNKGNFPGRFSGRQFSNSRSEMNVSTLELGDSALYLCASSLRRLPYNEQFFGPGTRLTVL.